A selection of T cell receptor beta chains follows, all from one sample in a study of siplizumab effects on memory and regulatory T cells. TCRdb's copy holds only in-frame clones and misses some; the assay was immunoSEQ multiplex PCR. The sample carries about 87,000 clones, approximately 95% recorded once. The sample was non-Treg CD4+ T cells sorted from blood. The receptor set was obtained from a human donor in good health. CDR3s include the opening cysteine and the closing phenylalanine or tryptophan. A D gene is named only where the DNA matches it firmly. Clone size appears in some rows only: once, few, many, or a class for an expanded clone.

J gene: TRBJ1-4
V gene: TRBV6-6
clone size: -
D gene: -
CDR3 protein: CASSYDGATNEKLFF
CDR3 DNA: TGTGCCAGCAGTTACGACGGTGCAACTAATGAAAAACTGTTTTTT

J gene: TRBJ1-2
V gene: TRBV2
clone size: -
D gene: -
CDR3 protein: CASSDRTTNYGYTF
CDR3 DNA: TGTGCCAGCAGCGACAGGACTACTAACTATGGCTACACCTTC

J gene: TRBJ1-1
V gene: TRBV6-1
clone size: -
D gene: -
CDR3 protein: CASRIQGLREAFF
CDR3 DNA: TGTGCCAGCAGGATACAGGGTTTGAGGGAAGCTTTCTTT

J gene: TRBJ2-1
V gene: TRBV4-2
clone size: -
D gene: -
CDR3 protein: CASSQDLGSYSYNEQFF
CDR3 DNA: TGTGCCAGCAGCCAAGATTTGGGCAGCTACTCCTACAATGAGCAGTTCTTC

J gene: TRBJ1-1
V gene: TRBV28
clone size: -
D gene: -
CDR3 protein: CASSRRGNTEAFF
CDR3 DNA: TGTGCCAGCAGTCGGAGGGGCAACACTGAAGCTTTCTTT

J gene: TRBJ2-7
V gene: TRBV2
clone size: -
D gene: -
CDR3 protein: CASSEQGLNEQYF
CDR3 DNA: TGTGCCAGCAGTGAACAGGGGCTCAACGAGCAGTACTTC

J gene: TRBJ1-1
V gene: TRBV5-1
clone size: -
D gene: -
CDR3 protein: CASSLPRSEGGSRTEAFF
CDR3 DNA: TGCGCCAGCAGCCTCCCCCGGTCGGAGGGTGGTAGTAGAACTGAAGCTTTCTTT

J gene: TRBJ2-2
V gene: TRBV5-4
clone size: -
D gene: -
CDR3 protein: CASSLGGRATGELFF
CDR3 DNA: TGTGCCAGCAGCTTGGGCGGCAGAGCAACCGGGGAGCTGTTTTTT

J gene: TRBJ2-3
V gene: TRBV7-2
clone size: -
D gene: TRBD2
CDR3 protein: CASSPRGGYTDTQYF
CDR3 DNA: TGTGCCAGCAGCCCCCGGGGAGGGTACACAGATACGCAGTATTTT

J gene: TRBJ2-1
V gene: TRBV6-5
clone size: -
D gene: -
CDR3 protein: CASKVTGNPFNEQFF
CDR3 DNA: TGTGCCAGCAAGGTCACGGGGAATCCCTTCAATGAGCAGTTCTTC

J gene: TRBJ1-6
V gene: TRBV7-2
clone size: -
D gene: -
CDR3 protein: CASSSLAGVREELTLHF
CDR3 DNA: TGTGCCAGCAGCTCCTTAGCGGGAGTCAGAGAGGAATTGACCCTCCACTTT

J gene: TRBJ2-5
V gene: TRBV9
clone size: -
D gene: TRBD2
CDR3 protein: CASSVDPLAGVQETQYF
CDR3 DNA: TGTGCCAGCAGCGTAGACCCCCTAGCGGGCGTACAAGAGACCCAGTACTTC

J gene: TRBJ2-2
V gene: TRBV9
clone size: -
D gene: TRBD2
CDR3 protein: CASRVGTSGTGELFF
CDR3 DNA: TGTGCCAGCAGGGTCGGGACTAGCGGTACCGGGGAGCTGTTTTTT

J gene: TRBJ2-7
V gene: TRBV10-3
clone size: -
D gene: TRBD1
CDR3 protein: CASWTGDGYEQYF
CDR3 DNA: TGTGCCTCTTGGACAGGGGATGGCTACGAGCAGTACTTC

J gene: TRBJ1-2
V gene: TRBV10-3
clone size: -
D gene: TRBD1
CDR3 protein: CAITGTDYGYTF
CDR3 DNA: TGTGCCATCACCGGGACAGACTATGGCTACACCTTC

J gene: TRBJ1-4
V gene: TRBV4-2
clone size: -
D gene: -
CDR3 protein: CASSPGGEKLFF
CDR3 DNA: TGTGCCAGCAGCCCCGGGGGGGAAAAACTGTTTTTT

J gene: TRBJ2-5
V gene: TRBV9
clone size: -
D gene: -
CDR3 protein: CASSVVGTETQYF
CDR3 DNA: TGTGCCAGCAGCGTAGTAGGGACAGAGACCCAGTACTTC

J gene: TRBJ2-7
V gene: TRBV7-8
clone size: -
D gene: -
CDR3 protein: CASSLVSQGTYEQYF
CDR3 DNA: TGTGCCAGCAGCTTAGTAAGCCAGGGAACCTACGAGCAGTACTTC

J gene: TRBJ2-7
V gene: TRBV5-1
clone size: -
D gene: -
CDR3 protein: CARWPSSGTAYEQYF
CDR3 DNA: TGCGCCAGATGGCCCTCCTCCGGGACTGCCTACGAGCAGTACTTC

J gene: TRBJ2-1
V gene: TRBV5-1
clone size: -
D gene: -
CDR3 protein: CASQLQPLGEQFF
CDR3 DNA: TGCGCCAGCCAGCTTCAGCCCCTAGGGGAGCAGTTCTTC

J gene: TRBJ1-1
V gene: TRBV19
clone size: -
D gene: -
CDR3 protein: CASNLGVSEAFF
CDR3 DNA: TGTGCCAGTAACCTGGGTGTCTCTGAAGCTTTCTTT

J gene: TRBJ2-2
V gene: TRBV7-9
clone size: -
D gene: TRBD2
CDR3 protein: CASSLARLAGALTGELFF
CDR3 DNA: TGTGCCAGCAGCTTAGCGCGCCTAGCGGGAGCACTCACCGGGGAGCTGTTTTTT

J gene: TRBJ2-3
V gene: TRBV5-6
clone size: -
D gene: -
CDR3 protein: CASSLGTTDTQYF
CDR3 DNA: TGTGCCAGCAGCTTGGGGACCACAGATACGCAGTATTTT

J gene: TRBJ1-1
V gene: TRBV19
clone size: once
D gene: TRBD1
CDR3 protein: CASSGGQGLMNTEAFF
CDR3 DNA: TGTGCCAGTAGCGGCGGACAGGGGCTAATGAACACTGAAGCTTTCTTT

J gene: TRBJ2-1
V gene: TRBV12-2
clone size: -
D gene: -
CDR3 protein: CASRVRTKRGSCYNEQFF
CDR3 DNA: TGTGCAAGTCGCGTTAGGACAAAAAGGGGGAGTTGCTACAATGAGCAGTTCTTC

J gene: TRBJ2-5
V gene: TRBV4-1
clone size: -
D gene: -
CDR3 protein: CASSKGLAPETRYF
CDR3 DNA: TGCGCCAGCAGCAAGGGCCTAGCGCCCGAGACCCGGTACTTC

J gene: TRBJ2-1
V gene: TRBV10-3
clone size: -
D gene: -
CDR3 protein: CAISDYPEVFF
CDR3 DNA: TGTGCCATCAGTGACTACCCGGAGGTGTTCTTC

J gene: TRBJ1-1
V gene: TRBV19
clone size: once
D gene: TRBD1
CDR3 protein: CASSIRGTAEAFF
CDR3 DNA: TGTGCCAGTAGTATCAGAGGGACAGCTGAAGCTTTCTTT

J gene: TRBJ2-7
V gene: TRBV7-2
clone size: -
D gene: -
CDR3 protein: CASSSRNTLEQYF
CDR3 DNA: TGTGCCAGCAGCTCAAGGAACACCCTCGAGCAGTACTTC

J gene: TRBJ2-3
V gene: TRBV6-5
clone size: -
D gene: -
CDR3 protein: CASSYRGGTDTQYF
CDR3 DNA: TGTGCCAGCAGTTATCGCGGGGGCACAGATACGCAGTATTTT

J gene: TRBJ2-1
V gene: TRBV1
clone size: -
D gene: -
CDR3 protein: CTSSQEWLAGGGEQFF
CDR3 DNA: TGCACCAGCAGCCAAGAGTGGCTAGCGGGGGGGGGTGAGCAGTTCTTC

J gene: TRBJ2-7
V gene: TRBV21-1
clone size: once
D gene: -
CDR3 protein: CASPTGNHSGRGHEQYF
CDR3 DNA: TGTGCCAGCCCTACAGGGAATCATAGCGGGAGAGGCCACGAGCAGTACTTC

J gene: TRBJ2-5
V gene: TRBV2
clone size: -
D gene: TRBD2
CDR3 protein: CASSALGLAQETQYF
CDR3 DNA: TGTGCCAGCAGTGCATTAGGACTAGCTCAAGAGACCCAGTACTTC

J gene: TRBJ1-1
V gene: TRBV5-6
clone size: -
D gene: -
CDR3 protein: CASSGEGGNTEAFF
CDR3 DNA: TGTGCCAGCAGCGGTGAGGGGGGCAACACTGAAGCTTTCTTT

J gene: TRBJ2-7
V gene: TRBV11-2
clone size: -
D gene: -
CDR3 protein: CASSLAQSSYEQYF
CDR3 DNA: TGTGCCAGCAGCTTAGCCCAGAGCTCCTACGAGCAGTACTTC

J gene: TRBJ1-1
V gene: TRBV28
clone size: -
D gene: TRBD1
CDR3 protein: CASTIAVGQGAVGTEAFF
CDR3 DNA: TGTGCCAGCACCATCGCAGTAGGACAGGGGGCGGTGGGCACTGAAGCTTTCTTT

J gene: TRBJ1-1
V gene: TRBV6-5
clone size: -
D gene: -
CDR3 protein: CASSYRGSTEAFF
CDR3 DNA: TGTGCCAGCAGTTATCGAGGCAGCACTGAAGCTTTCTTT

J gene: TRBJ1-2
V gene: TRBV10-3
clone size: -
D gene: -
CDR3 protein: CAISDSMAGGLSNYGYTF
CDR3 DNA: TGTGCCATCAGTGATTCGATGGCGGGGGGTTTGTCTAACTATGGCTACACCTTC

J gene: TRBJ2-3
V gene: TRBV11-2
clone size: -
D gene: -
CDR3 protein: CASSPSLGDTQYF
CDR3 DNA: TGTGCCAGCAGCCCAAGCCTGGGAGATACGCAGTATTTT

J gene: TRBJ1-2
V gene: TRBV2
clone size: -
D gene: -
CDR3 protein: CASRWQVFNYGYTF
CDR3 DNA: TGTGCCAGCAGGTGGCAGGTCTTTAACTATGGCTACACCTTC

J gene: TRBJ1-1
V gene: TRBV29-1
clone size: -
D gene: -
CDR3 protein: CSGTDRYTEAFF
CDR3 DNA: TGCAGCGGGACGGACAGATACACTGAAGCTTTCTTT

J gene: TRBJ2-1
V gene: TRBV9
clone size: once
D gene: TRBD1
CDR3 protein: CASSVAGTGYNEQFF
CDR3 DNA: TGTGCCAGCAGCGTAGCCGGGACAGGCTACAATGAGCAGTTCTTC

J gene: TRBJ2-1
V gene: TRBV11-3
clone size: -
D gene: TRBD1
CDR3 protein: CASSLRDRVVDEQFF
CDR3 DNA: TGTGCCAGCAGCTTACGGGACAGGGTGGTGGATGAGCAGTTCTTC

J gene: TRBJ1-6
V gene: TRBV10-3
clone size: few
D gene: TRBD1
CDR3 protein: CAISQLTGDNSPLHF
CDR3 DNA: TGTGCCATCAGTCAACTGACAGGGGATAATTCACCCCTCCACTTT

J gene: TRBJ1-2
V gene: TRBV18
clone size: -
D gene: -
CDR3 protein: CASSPGQTQMGVFGYTF
CDR3 DNA: TGTGCCAGCTCACCAGGACAAACCCAAATGGGTGTTTTTGGCTACACCTTC

J gene: TRBJ1-1
V gene: TRBV2
clone size: -
D gene: -
CDR3 protein: CASKRDHTEAFF
CDR3 DNA: TGTGCCAGCAAGAGGGATCACACTGAAGCTTTCTTT

J gene: TRBJ1-1
V gene: TRBV5-1
clone size: -
D gene: TRBD1
CDR3 protein: CASSLAKGAGTEAFF
CDR3 DNA: TGCGCCAGCAGCTTGGCCAAGGGGGCGGGCACTGAAGCTTTCTTT

J gene: TRBJ1-1
V gene: TRBV6-1
clone size: -
D gene: -
CDR3 protein: CASSEEGFMAFF
CDR3 DNA: TGTGCCAGCAGTGAAGAGGGCTTTATGGCTTTCTTT

J gene: TRBJ2-7
V gene: TRBV6-5
clone size: -
D gene: -
CDR3 protein: CASRARLVSHEQYF
CDR3 DNA: TGTGCCAGCAGAGCTAGACTAGTTTCCCACGAGCAGTACTTC

J gene: TRBJ1-1
V gene: TRBV11-1
clone size: -
D gene: -
CDR3 protein: CASSYTPNTEAFF
CDR3 DNA: TGTGCCAGCAGCTACACACCGAACACTGAAGCTTTCTTT

J gene: TRBJ2-7
V gene: TRBV6-1
clone size: -
D gene: -
CDR3 protein: CASRPHSPSSYEQYF
CDR3 DNA: TGTGCCAGCAGACCCCACAGCCCAAGCTCCTACGAGCAGTACTTC

J gene: TRBJ2-7
V gene: TRBV18
clone size: -
D gene: TRBD2
CDR3 protein: CASSIGTSGSYEQYF
CDR3 DNA: TGTGCCAGCTCAATCGGGACTAGCGGATCCTACGAGCAGTACTTC

J gene: TRBJ1-5
V gene: TRBV7-8
clone size: -
D gene: -
CDR3 protein: CASSLDRLGVIYSNQPQHF
CDR3 DNA: TGTGCCAGCAGCTTAGACAGACTCGGGGTTATTTATAGCAATCAGCCCCAGCATTTT

J gene: TRBJ2-2
V gene: TRBV6-1
clone size: -
D gene: TRBD2
CDR3 protein: CASSASSGVGTGELFF
CDR3 DNA: TGTGCCAGCAGTGCCTCTAGCGGGGTTGGCACCGGGGAGCTGTTTTTT

J gene: TRBJ2-1
V gene: TRBV18
clone size: -
D gene: TRBD1
CDR3 protein: CASSLSPGQGYNEQFF
CDR3 DNA: TGTGCCAGCTCACTGTCTCCGGGACAGGGATACAATGAGCAGTTCTTC

J gene: TRBJ1-6
V gene: TRBV6-5
clone size: -
D gene: -
CDR3 protein: CASSTRPNSPLHF
CDR3 DNA: TGTGCCAGCAGTACCCGCCCTAATTCACCCCTCCACTTT

J gene: TRBJ2-2
V gene: TRBV28
clone size: -
D gene: TRBD1
CDR3 protein: CATYRQGNTGELFF
CDR3 DNA: TGTGCCACCTATCGACAGGGGAACACCGGGGAGCTGTTTTTT

J gene: TRBJ2-1
V gene: TRBV19
clone size: -
D gene: TRBD2
CDR3 protein: CASTKLAGSSYNEQFF
CDR3 DNA: TGTGCCAGTACCAAGCTAGCGGGAAGCTCCTACAATGAGCAGTTCTTC